This T cell receptor (beta chain) was retrieved from a study of blood T cells in healthy people across ages. This clonotype was counted at least ten times. Antigen: not known. The second PCR ran roughly 7 to 12 cycles with a sample-barcoded 5' primer and J-beta primers. Tags on each cDNA molecule came from a template-switch adaptor with 12 random nucleotides. Via MiXCR, TCRdb re-called the 5' RACE reads, giving one row per CDR3 protein. The table has 1.5 million to 2 million distinct CDR3 sequences, about two fifths seen once; the top ten hold roughly 23%. V gave up 7 bases and J gave up 4 bases, with 15 bases separating them. This CDR3 contains 14 residues. CDR1 and CDR2 from the germline V gene are SGHTA and FQGNSA. Study-level points and caveats: Higher diversity, along with more naive CD4+ cells, distinguished long-lived donors from aged donors. TCR beta diversity was tightly associated with the proportion of naive T cells. Estimated diversity that came from one million T cells was considered an underestimate.

The TCR was taken from a human donor in good health. Sequencing was done on a sample of blood. This chain joins TRBV7-2 and TRBJ2-3; weak D call: TRBD2 (6 bases). Here the CDR3 DNA reads TGTGCCAGCACCCCGAATAGCGGTGCAGATACGCAGTATTTT. Protein product: CASTPNSGADTQYF.